Below are 26 T cell receptor beta chains sequenced from a single sample in a study of Ad26.COV2.S vaccination and SARS-CoV-2 variants. Treatment reported: 15 to 20 received Ad26.COV2.S at low or high dose, single or two shots; a few received placebo; per-sample allocation not given. Day 63 after the first injection of vaccine or placebo was the sampling time. Sequenced by immunoSEQ multiplex PCR; TCRdb stores in-frame clones only, minus some. The table has a few hundred thousand clones, 70% to 90% seen once; the top ten hold around 3.6%. Source: peripheral blood, taken in a trial of Ad26.COV2.S vaccine versus placebo. The source of these receptors is a person aged 18-65 years who received the Ad26.COV2.S COVID-19 vaccine or a placebo.

This chain links TRBV7-2 with TRBJ2-2; 15 nucleotides match TRBD2. Trimming cost V 5 bases and J 0 bases; bases outside gene matches: 7. The CDR3 covers 19 residues. Germline V gives CDR1 SGHTA, CDR2 FQGNSA. The CDR3 here is CASSPGLAGGFANTGELFF. CDR3 bases: TGTGCCAGCAGCCCAGGACTAGCGGGGGGGTTCGCGAACACCGGGGAGCTGTTTTTT.

This chain joins TRBV27 and TRBJ2-3, with D possibly matching TRBD2 (6 bases). Trimming stripped 0 bases from V and 0 bases from J, with 10 bases between. Germline lookup yields CDR1 MNHEY and CDR2 SMNVEV (reference sequence). The CDR3 is made up of 16 amino acids. In DNA, the CDR3 is TGTGCCAGCAGTTTATCCAGGGACTCTAGCACAGATACGCAGTATTTT. It encodes CASSLSRDSSTDTQYF.

The rearrangement links TRBV11-2 to TRBJ1-2; perhaps TRBD1 as D (6 bases). The CDR3 is 15 amino acids. The V gene lost 5 bases and the J gene lost 0 bases, with 13 bases spanning the gap. Germline V gene data show CDR1 as SGHAT and CDR2 as FQNNGV. The CDR3 nucleotides are TGTGCCAGCAGCATAAGGACAGACGCTAACTATGGCTACACCTTC. Translation gives CASSIRTDANYGYTF.

The chain couples TRBV12-3 or TRBV12-4 to TRBJ2-7; 9 bases align to TRBD1. This CDR3 comprises 11 residues. The V segment lost 6 bases and the J segment 13 bases; nucleotides outside the gene matches: 7. CDR3 sequence reads: CASSGGDRDYF. CDR3 nucleotide sequence: TGTGCCAGCAGCGGAGGGGACAGGGATTACTTC.

The chain couples TRBV9 to TRBJ2-2; D remains unclear. The V gene's germline CDR1 is SGDLS and CDR2 YYNGEE. The CDR3 consists of 14 residues. Trimming removed 4 bases at V and 8 bases at J, with 15 bases between. DNA for the CDR3: TGTGCCAGCAGCCTTAGACTCCCCGGGGGGGAGCTGTTTTTT. Its translation: CASSLRLPGGELFF.

The rearrangement joins TRBV4-1 to TRBJ1-4, with 8 nucleotides matching TRBD1. Trimming at V came to 0 bases and at J to 8 bases, leaving 14 bases not matched to a gene. The V gene's germline CDR1 is MGHRA and CDR2 YSYEKL. The CDR3 totals 18 residues. The CDR3 coding sequence is TGCGCCAGCAGCCAAGATCAATCGTTGACAGGGGTCGGGGAAAAACTGTTTTTT. Amino acid sequence: CASSQDQSLTGVGEKLFF.

This clone was picked up one time. As DNA, the CDR3 is TGTGCCACCAGCAGAGGCCAAGGACAGGGCACGGCCAAAAACATTCAGTACTTC. Encoded protein: CATSRGQGQGTAKNIQYF. This chain joins TRBV15 and TRBJ2-4, with 8 bases lining up with TRBD1. The CDR3 contains 18 residues. Germline loops: CDR1 LNHNV, CDR2 YYDKDF (reference sequence). J lost 1 base, V lost 1 base, and 9 bases had no gene match.

The chain has TRBV6-2 or TRBV6-3 and TRBJ2-1; tentatively, D is TRBD1 or TRBD2 (5 bases each). The germline gives CDR1 MNHEY, CDR2 SVGEGT. The germline V and J ends were trimmed by 5 bases and 1 base, with 12 bases remaining between them. CDR3 size: 15 residues. CDR3 residues: CASSHRDGSYNEQFF. The CDR3 DNA is TGTGCCAGCAGTCACCGGGACGGATCCTACAATGAGCAGTTCTTC.

The chain links TRBV27 to TRBJ2-3, with 8 nucleotides matching TRBD2. Trimming removed 10 bases from V and 5 bases from J; junction bases left unmatched: 14. Germline lookup yields CDR1 MNHEY and CDR2 SMNVEV (reference sequence). This CDR3 region has 15 residues. The CDR3 sequence: CATRRPGLVRDTQYF. The CDR3 bases are TGTGCCACCCGACGTCCGGGACTAGTCAGAGATACGCAGTATTTT.

The chain recombines TRBV15 with TRBJ1-1; D is possibly TRBD1 (6 bases). The germline CDR1 and CDR2 sequences are LNHNV and YYDKDF (reference sequence). The V gene lost 0 bases and the J gene lost 4 bases, with 15 bases spanning the gap. The CDR3 length is 16 residues. The CDR3 bases are TGTGCCACCAGCAGAGATCGGCCGGGGGCGGTCACTGAAGCTTTCTTT. Translating it yields CATSRDRPGAVTEAFF.

This chain links TRBV2 with TRBJ2-3, with 7 bases matching TRBD2. The trim removed 1 base at V and 4 bases at J, leaving 2 bases unmatched. The CDR3 sequence is 14 residues long. Germline assignment: CDR1 SNHLY and CDR2 FYNNEI. CDR3 amino acids: CASSEGRGADTQYF. As DNA, the CDR3 is TGTGCCAGCAGTGAAGGACGGGGGGCAGATACGCAGTATTTT.

V is TRBV3-1 (or the pseudogene TRBV3-2) and J is TRBJ1-3; 9 nucleotides line up with TRBD1. J lost 2 bases, V lost 4 bases, and 3 bases had no gene match. Germline lookup yields CDR1 LGHDT and CDR2 YNNKEL (reference sequence). The CDR3 loop spans 15 amino acids. CDR3 sequence (DNA): TGTGCCAGCAGCCCAGGGACAGGGACTGGAAACACCATATATTTT. It yields the protein CASSPGTGTGNTIYF.

The genes are TRBV28 and TRBJ2-3; 12 nucleotides match TRBD1. The CDR3 consists of 16 residues. V lost 1 base and J lost 5; bases outside the gene matches: 4. In germline, CDR1 is MDHEN, CDR2 SYDVKM. CDR3 region: CASSLLGTGGEDTQYF. The DNA for the CDR3 is TGTGCCAGCAGTTTATTGGGGACAGGGGGCGAAGATACGCAGTATTTT.

V usage is TRBV9 and J usage is TRBJ2-7; D unresolved. With 0 bases removed from V and 2 bases from J, the gap between germline ends came to 9 bases. The CDR3 runs to 14 residues. CDR1 is SGDLS and CDR2 is YYNGEE in the germline V gene. The CDR3 DNA follows: TGTGCCAGCAGCGTAGCCCCATCGCCCTACGAGCAGTACTTC. Protein product: CASSVAPSPYEQYF. The full variable domain, its missing parts supplied by reference TRBV9 and TRBJ2-7, is DSGVTQTPKHLITATGQRVTLRCSPRSGDLSVYWYQQSLDQGLQFLIQYYNGEERAKGNILERFSAQQFPDLHSELNLSSLELGDSALYFCASSVAPSPYEQYFGPGTRLTVT.

Written as DNA, the CDR3 is TGTGCCAGCAGTTACTCGACCCAGCGGGGTTCCTACGAGCAGTACTTC. Translating gives CASSYSTQRGSYEQYF. The chain recombines TRBV6-2 or TRBV6-3 with TRBJ2-7; 7 nucleotides line up with TRBD2. Germline lookup yields CDR1 MNHEY and CDR2 SVGEGT. V shed 0 bases and J 1 base; nucleotides not matched to a gene: 6. The CDR3 consists of 16 residues.

The J gene is TRBJ2-3, the V gene TRBV18, with 9 bases matching TRBD1. From germline, CDR1 is KGHSH and CDR2 LQKENI. The CDR3 consists of 16 residues. V gave up 3 bases and J gave up 1 base; unmatched junction bases: 5. DNA for the CDR3: TGTGCCAGCTCACCGGAGCGGGACAGGGGCACAGATACGCAGTATTTT. It translates to CASSPERDRGTDTQYF. The complete variable domain, with remaining parts taken from reference TRBV18 and TRBJ2-3, reads NAGVMQNPRHLVRRRGQEARLRCSPMKGHSHVYWYRQLPEEGLKFMVYLQKENIIDESGMPKERFSAEFPKEGPSILRIQQVVRGDSAAYFCASSPERDRGTDTQYFGPGTRLTVL.

V and J are TRBV28 and TRBJ2-1; D uncertain. From germline, CDR1 is MDHEN and CDR2 SYDVKM. Trimming left V 1 base short and J 8 bases short, with 12 bases between. This CDR3 has 14 amino acids. CDR3 nucleotides: TGTGCCAGCAGTTTATCCGCGAGCGTATATGAGCAGTTCTTC. Translation gives CASSLSASVYEQFF.

V is TRBV15 and J is TRBJ1-5; TRBD1 agrees at 7 bases. V lost 5 bases and J lost 7; bases outside the gene matches: 5. The CDR3 is 13 residues long. Germline values: CDR1 LNHNV, CDR2 YYDKDF (reference sequence). The CDR3 DNA follows: TGTGCCACCAGCGCAGGGGGTGGACAGCCCCAGCATTTT. Translating gives CATSAGGGQPQHF.

The V call is TRBV6-5, the J call TRBJ1-5, with D possibly matching TRBD1 (6 bases). V gave up 5 bases and J gave up 5 bases, with 13 bases separating them. Per the germline V gene, CDR1 is MNHEY and CDR2 is SVGAGI. This CDR3 spans 14 amino acids. The CDR3 DNA sequence: TGTGCCAGCAGTACGCAGGGGCAGCATCAGCCCCAGCATTTT. This gives the protein CASSTQGQHQPQHF.

This rearrangement joins TRBV2 to TRBJ2-5; D may be TRBD1 or TRBD2 (5 bases each). In germline, CDR1 is SNHLY, CDR2 FYNNEI. This CDR3 contains 16 residues. Trimming removed 4 bases from V and 5 bases from J, with 20 bases in between. Here the CDR3 reads CASSVGERTTRETQYF. CDR3 nucleotides: TGTGCCAGCAGTGTAGGGGAGAGGACCACCCGGGAGACCCAGTACTTC.

This sequence joins TRBV3-1 (or the pseudogene TRBV3-2) and TRBJ1-3, with 9 nucleotides matching TRBD1. V lost 6 bases, J lost 3 bases, and 9 bases stayed unmatched. This CDR3 region has 16 residues. The V gene's germline CDR1 is LGHDT and CDR2 YNNKEL (reference sequence). The CDR3 DNA is TGTGCCAGCAGTCAAACCACAGGGGGCGGTGGAAACACCATATATTTT. It codes for CASSQTTGGGGNTIYF.

This chain connects TRBV5-1 to TRBJ2-7; D possibly corresponds to TRBD2 (6 bases). The V end lost 3 bases, the J end lost 4 bases, and 17 bases lay between the germline ends. The CDR3 contains 15 residues. Germline CDR1 is SGHRS and CDR2 is YFSETQ. CDR3 amino acids: CASSWGTGEIYEQYF. The CDR3 nucleotides read TGCGCCAGCAGCTGGGGGACGGGGGAGATTTACGAGCAGTACTTC.

This chain uses TRBV28 with TRBJ2-2; D not certain. The CDR3 sequence is 13 residues long. Germline CDR1 reads MDHEN; CDR2 reads SYDVKM. Deletions cut 3 bases from V and 3 bases from J, with 5 bases between. CDR3 in amino acids: CASSLTDTGELFF. CDR3 DNA: TGTGCCAGCAGTTTGACGGACACCGGGGAGCTGTTTTTT. Variable domain in full (rest from reference TRBV28 and TRBJ2-2): DVKVTQSSRYLVKRTGEKVFLECVQDMDHENMFWYRQDPGLGLRLIYFSYDVKMKEKGDIPEGYSVSREKKERFSLILESASTNQTSMYLCASSLTDTGELFFGEGSRLTVL.

The V gene is TRBV7-2, the J gene TRBJ1-1, with a weak D call TRBD1 (6 bases). V was cut by 5 bases and J by 0 bases, with 16 bases left in between. This CDR3 comprises 16 residues. Germline CDR1 SGHTA, CDR2 FQGNSA. Here the CDR3 reads CASSTRDKRLNTEAFF. CDR3 coding DNA: TGTGCCAGCAGCACGCGGGACAAGAGATTGAACACTGAAGCTTTCTTT.

CDR3 region: CASSYGLASTDTQYF. CDR3 nucleotide sequence: TGTGCCAGCAGCTATGGACTAGCCAGCACAGATACGCAGTATTTT. The chain is built from TRBV7-3 and TRBJ2-3, with 8 bases identical to TRBD2. The trim removed 4 bases at V and 0 bases at J, leaving 3 bases unmatched. The CDR3 extends over 15 amino acids. Germline loops: CDR1 SGHTA, CDR2 FQGTGA. Full variable domain (outside the CDR3, taken from reference TRBV7-3 and TRBJ2-3): GAGVSQTPSNKVTEKGKYVELRCDPISGHTALYWYRQSLGQGPEFLIYFQGTGAADDSGLPNDRFFAVRPEGSVSTLKIQRTERGDSAVYLCASSYGLASTDTQYFGPGTRLTVL.

This chain joins TRBV5-4 and TRBJ1-1, with 7 bases fitting TRBD1. The germline V gene encodes CDR1 SGHNT and CDR2 YYREEE (reference sequence). The junction had 3 bases not matched to a gene; V was cut back by 0 bases and J by 7 bases. This CDR3 has 13 amino acids. Here the CDR3 reads CASSLVNRGEAFF. CDR3 DNA sequence: TGTGCCAGCAGCTTGGTAAACAGGGGTGAAGCTTTCTTT.